The 24 T cell receptor beta chains in this list originate from one sample, sequenced in a study of post-analysis software for immune sequencing data. General study results and limits: Four to six TRBV segments were more frequent in patients than controls; TRBV5-6, TRBV5-1 and TRBV20-1 belonged to this group.

Antigens of these TCRs are unknown. Presence of unique molecular identifiers characterized the TCR beta cDNA libraries. TCRdb called the PCR reads again in MiXCR, with one record for every CDR3 protein. The profile shows some 370,000 distinct CDR3 sequences, around 37% of them singletons. The sequenced sample consisted of blood. These receptors originate from a girl aged 10-17 years with multiple sclerosis.

In this sample, this clonotype turned up a few times. This chain links TRBV27 with TRBJ1-1; 8 bases align to TRBD1. The germline V gene has CDR1 MNHEY and CDR2 SMNVEV (reference sequence). This CDR3 has 16 amino acids. The trim removed 5 bases at V and 1 base at J, leaving 9 bases unmatched. The CDR3 DNA follows: TGTGCCAGCAGTCCCTGGACAGGGAGACGGAACACTGAAGCTTTCTTT. It specifies CASSPWTGRRNTEAFF.

This sequence joins TRBV20-1 and TRBJ2-3; 10 nucleotides align to TRBD1. Germline CDR1 and CDR2: DFQATT and SNEGSKA (reference sequence). After removal of 5 bases from V and 5 bases from J, the junction contained 10 bases not matched to a gene. The CDR3 covers 15 residues. The CDR3 here is CSASPRDRGIDTQYF. The CDR3 DNA sequence: TGCAGTGCTTCCCCCCGGGACAGGGGCATAGATACGCAGTATTTT.

This clonotype was seen more than once but under ten times. The chain recombines TRBV12-3 or TRBV12-4 with TRBJ2-2, with 11 bases fitting TRBD1. This CDR3 region has 16 residues. J was trimmed by 7 bases and V by 1 base; bases with no gene match: 5. The CDR3 coding sequence is TGTGCCAGCAGTTTAGGGCGGACAGGGGGCCTCGGGGAGCTGTTTTTT. It codes for CASSLGRTGGLGELFF.

Points on this clonotype: This may arise from a read error, as a much more abundant clone is one base away. The chain uses TRBV29-1 and TRBJ1-2; D gene uncertain. CDR3 length: 9 residues. CDR1 and CDR2 from the germline V gene are SQVTM and ANQGSEA. V lost 2 bases, J lost 6 bases, and 1 base lay in between. CDR3 amino acids: CSVENGYTF. CDR3 bases: TGCAGCGTTGAAAATGGCTACACCTTC.

J is TRBJ1-2 and V is TRBV7-3; 9 bases are a match to TRBD1. Germline-derived CDR1 and CDR2 are SGHTA and FQGTGA. The CDR3 contains 16 residues. V shed 4 bases and J 4 bases; nucleotides not matched to a gene: 10. In nucleotides, the CDR3 is TGTGCCAGCAGCTCCCAACCTTGGGACAGGGTCTATGGCTACACCTTC. Amino acids: CASSSQPWDRVYGYTF.

The V call is TRBV2, the J call TRBJ1-2; tentatively, D is TRBD1 (5 bases). Trimming cost V 1 base and J 4 bases, with 13 bases left between them. The CDR3 has 15 residues. Germline-derived CDR1 and CDR2 are SNHLY and FYNNEI. The CDR3 protein is CASSEVQGRGYGYTF. The CDR3 DNA reads TGTGCCAGCAGTGAAGTTCAGGGTAGGGGCTATGGCTACACCTTC.

The chain employs TRBV11-2 and TRBJ2-7, with TRBD2 matching over 9 bases. CDR1 is SGHAT, CDR2 FQNNGV, per germline. With V trimmed by 4 bases and J by 0 bases, 4 bases remained unmatched. This CDR3 comprises 15 residues. The CDR3 spells CASSSIAGASYEQYF. The CDR3 DNA sequence: TGTGCCAGCAGCTCCATAGCGGGGGCCTCCTACGAGCAGTACTTC.

DNA for the CDR3: TGTGCCAGCAGCTCCCTCGGGGAGCGGGGGGACTACGAGCAGTACTTC. This translates into CASSSLGERGDYEQYF. The chain employs TRBV5-5 and TRBJ2-7; 9 bases are a match to TRBD2. The CDR3 sequence is 16 residues long. V gave up 3 bases and J gave up 3 bases; unmatched junction bases: 10. Germline V gene sequence: CDR1 SGHKS, CDR2 YYEKEE (reference sequence).

The chain couples TRBV6-5 to TRBJ2-7, with 8 bases aligning to TRBD2. The germline CDR1 and CDR2 sequences are MNHEY and SVGAGI. V gave up 4 bases and J gave up 10 bases; unmatched junction bases: 15. The CDR3 sequence is 15 residues long. The CDR3 spells CASSLKAGGPQAQYF. As DNA, the CDR3 is TGTGCCAGCAGTTTGAAGGCGGGGGGCCCGCAGGCCCAGTACTTC.

This clonotype was counted a single time. This sequence joins TRBV29-1 and TRBJ1-4; 9 bases are shared with TRBD1. From germline, CDR1 is SQVTM and CDR2 ANQGSEA. This CDR3 is built from 13 residues. The junction had 3 bases not matched to a gene; V was cut back by 4 bases and J by 6 bases. CDR3: CSVGGTGYEKLFF. Here the CDR3 DNA reads TGCAGCGTTGGTGGGACAGGGTATGAAAAACTGTTTTTT.

The chain has TRBV20-1 and TRBJ1-5; 7 bases are shared with TRBD1. This CDR3 is built from 13 residues. The germline gives CDR1 DFQATT, CDR2 SNEGSKA (reference sequence). V was pared by 7 bases and J by 8 bases, with 11 bases of the junction left unmatched. The CDR3 loop reads CSVRQGVGKPQHF. The CDR3 nucleotides read TGCAGTGTCCGCCAGGGGGTAGGGAAGCCCCAGCATTTT.

The chain combines TRBV6-5 with TRBJ1-6, with D uncertain. This CDR3 spans 16 amino acids. The germline gives CDR1 MNHEY, CDR2 SVGAGI. V lost 5 bases to trimming and J lost 5 bases, with 16 bases between them. The CDR3 DNA is TGTGCCAGCAGTCGTGAGGACCCAAGAGATAATTCACCCCTCCACTTT. This codes for CASSREDPRDNSPLHF.

Comment on this clonotype: Germline and junction disagree at one end, which may indicate a read error. The chain combines TRBV7-2 with TRBJ2-7; TRBD1 aligns across 9 bases. From germline, CDR1 is SGHTA and CDR2 FQGNSA. The CDR3 spans 16 residues. DNA of the CDR3: TGTGCCAGCAGCCTGGGGACAGGGAGTCTCCCCTACAAGCAGTACTTC. Amino acids: CASSLGTGSLPYKQYF.

This clonotype has a handful of counts. The chain links TRBV6-5 to TRBJ2-7; a possible D gene is TRBD1 (5 bases). The DNA matches TRBJ2-5 better at its end, which makes the J call doubtful. Per the germline V gene, CDR1 is MNHEY and CDR2 is SVGAGI. The CDR3 spans 18 residues. CDR3 sequence (DNA): TGTGCCAGCAGTTACTCGAAACAGATGGGGCCGAATCAAGAGACCCAGTACTTC. It encodes CASSYSKQMGPNQETQYF.

The chain recombines TRBV6-5 with TRBJ1-5, with a possible D match to TRBD1 (5 bases). V was clipped by 4 bases and J by 11 bases, with 9 bases between them. The CDR3 covers 11 residues. The V gene's germline CDR1 is MNHEY and CDR2 SVGAGI. CDR3 protein: CASSSGKSQHF. CDR3 in DNA: TGTGCCAGCAGTTCAGGGAAATCCCAGCATTTT.

This sequence joins TRBV12-3 or TRBV12-4 and TRBJ2-5; a weak D match, TRBD1 (5 bases). This CDR3 spans 13 amino acids. Trimming shortened V by 6 bases and J by 5 bases, and 13 bases separated the two germline ends. In DNA, the CDR3 is TGTGCCAGCAGCCCCAGGGAATTGGAGACCCAGTACTTC. Its protein is CASSPRELETQYF.

This clonotype has only a few counts. The chain carries TRBV19 and TRBJ2-7, with 8 bases identical to TRBD1. The CDR3 length is 14 residues. The trim removed 5 bases at V and 1 base at J, leaving 4 bases unmatched. CDR1 and CDR2 (germline): LNHDA, SQIVND (reference sequence). CDR3 in DNA: TGTGCCAGTAGTTGGACAGGGCGATCCTACGAGCAGTACTTC. The encoded protein is CASSWTGRSYEQYF.

The chain has TRBV6-1 and TRBJ2-1; 10 nucleotides match TRBD2. This CDR3 has 14 residues. Looked up from germline, CDR1 is MNHNS and CDR2 is SASEGT. V dropped 7 bases and J dropped 6; count of bases not matched to a gene: 6. The CDR3 loop is CASKLAGPINEQFF. For the CDR3, the DNA is TGTGCCAGCAAACTAGCGGGGCCCATCAATGAGCAGTTCTTC.

Of note for this clonotype: At one end, the junction sequence differs from germline, possibly due to a read error. This chain links TRBV4-2 with TRBJ1-4; 7 bases fit TRBD1. Germline lookup yields CDR1 LGHNA and CDR2 YNFKEQ. The CDR3 runs 15 residues. The CDR3 loop reads CASSQVQGRNEKRFF. The CDR3 DNA sequence: TGTGCCAGCAGCCAAGTACAGGGGCGAAATGAAAAACGGTTTTTT.

As regards this clonotype: One end of the junction varies from germline; a read error may be responsible. The rearrangement uses TRBV7-8 and TRBJ2-4, with 9 bases fitting TRBD2. In germline, CDR1 is SGHVS, CDR2 FQNEAQ. This CDR3 contains 14 residues. This CDR3 is CASAGGPAKNIRYF. The CDR3 DNA reads TGTGCCAGCGCGGGGGGGCCGGCCAAAAACATTCGGTACTTC.

The chain has TRBV6-5 and TRBJ2-1, with 7 bases identical to TRBD2. The J call may not be correct, given that the DNA end is closer to TRBJ2-7. The CDR3 runs to 14 residues. Germline V lookup: CDR1 MNHEY, CDR2 SVGAGI. This CDR3 reads CASKYSGDYNEQYF. DNA for the CDR3: TGTGCCAGCAAATACAGCGGGGACTACAATGAGCAGTACTTC.

V and J are TRBV3-1 and TRBJ2-7; TRBD1 matches at 11 bases. There are 20 residues in the CDR3. CDR1 LGHDT and CDR2 YNNKEL come from the germline V gene (reference sequence). V shed 1 base, J shed 3 bases, and the junction held 17 bases outside the gene matches. The CDR3 spells CASSQGVFKGTGGRGYEQYF. For the CDR3, the DNA is TGTGCCAGCAGCCAAGGGGTTTTTAAAGGGACAGGGGGTAGGGGCTACGAGCAGTACTTC.

The chain recombines TRBV12-3 or TRBV12-4 with TRBJ1-5; a weak D match, TRBD1 (5 bases). There are 19 residues in the CDR3. Trimming pared 6 bases from V and 6 bases from J, leaving 30 bases between. This CDR3 reads CASRSGIRDGGSYTQPQHF. The CDR3 nucleotides are TGTGCCAGCAGATCGGGGATCCGGGACGGAGGATCCTACACTCAGCCCCAGCATTTT.

In this sample, this clonotype turned up once. The V gene is TRBV5-4, the J gene TRBJ2-4; D gene uncertain. The DNA end is a closer match to TRBJ2-7, so the J assignment may be wrong. In germline, CDR1 is SGHNT, CDR2 YYREEE (reference sequence). This CDR3 spans 14 amino acids. CDR3 in DNA: TGTGCCAGCAGCTTGGGACACGGTTCCTACGAGCAGTACTTC. It is translated as CASSLGHGSYEQYF.